This entry lists 14 T cell receptor beta chains sequenced from one sample in a study of blood T cell repertoires in COVID-19. Repertoires were generated with immunoSEQ multiplex PCR, while TCRdb's copy carries only in-frame clones and drops some. The repertoire holds 150,000 or so clones, with about four fifths as singletons. Sequenced: PBMCs or T cells enriched from blood (not recorded which). These receptors were collected from a man aged 50-59 years who had recovered from COVID-19.

The chain couples TRBV13 to TRBJ1-5; D not resolved. Trimming cost V 3 bases and J 6 bases, with 6 bases left between them. The V gene's germline CDR1 is PRHDT and CDR2 FYEKMQ (reference sequence). This CDR3 region has 12 residues. The CDR3: CASSFRGQPQHF. As DNA, the CDR3 is TGTGCCAGCAGCTTCCGGGGTCAGCCCCAGCATTTT.

The V call is TRBV30, the J call TRBJ1-5, with D maybe TRBD1 (6 bases). Per germline, CDR1 GTSNPN and CDR2 SVGIG (reference sequence). Trimming pared 2 bases from V and 4 bases from J, leaving 12 bases between. The CDR3 sequence is 14 residues long. This chain's CDR3 is CAWSPITGNQPQHF. In nucleotides, the CDR3 is TGTGCCTGGAGTCCAATTACAGGGAATCAGCCCCAGCATTTT.

This clone was detected only once. V usage is TRBV4-1 and J usage is TRBJ1-1; no definite D call. CDR3 length: 16 residues. V was pared by 0 bases and J by 4 bases, with 15 bases between. The germline CDR1 and CDR2 sequences are MGHRA and YSYEKL. The CDR3 DNA reads as TGCGCCAGCAGCCAAGATCGATGGAGAGCGGGCACTGAAGCTTTCTTT. This encodes CASSQDRWRAGTEAFF.

The rearrangement joins TRBV3-1 (or the pseudogene TRBV3-2) to TRBJ2-5, with 9 bases lining up with TRBD2. Germline V gene sequence: CDR1 LGHDT, CDR2 YNNKEL (reference sequence). CDR3 length: 16 residues. V lost 6 bases to trimming and J lost 4 bases; unmatched junction nucleotides: 12. The CDR3 sequence: CASSPRWREGGETQYF. The CDR3 nucleotides are TGTGCCAGCAGTCCAAGGTGGCGGGAGGGGGGAGAGACCCAGTACTTC.

V is TRBV14 and J is TRBJ2-7; D call uncertain. CDR1 is SGHDN and CDR2 is FVKESK in the germline V gene. The CDR3 loop spans 16 amino acids. Trimming cost V 0 bases and J 0 bases, with 12 bases left between them. CDR3 loop: CASSQDRRRSSYEQYF. In nucleotides, the CDR3 is TGTGCCAGCAGCCAAGATCGGCGGCGGTCCTCCTACGAGCAGTACTTC.

The sample holds a few counts of this clone. V is TRBV2 and J is TRBJ2-3, with 8 bases aligning to TRBD1. V was pared by 6 bases and J by 6 bases, with 5 bases of the junction left unmatched. CDR3 length equals 13 residues. Per the germline V gene, CDR1 is SNHLY and CDR2 is FYNNEI. CDR3 loop: CASRQGQGDTQYF. CDR3 sequence (DNA): TGTGCCAGCAGGCAAGGACAGGGCGATACGCAGTATTTT.

This clone was seen just once. The chain is built from TRBV27 and TRBJ2-2, with D uncertain. Germline CDR1 and CDR2: MNHEY and SMNVEV (reference sequence). The CDR3 spans 13 residues. The V and J ends lost 4 bases and 1 base respectively, with 4 bases between them. The CDR3 loop reads CASSYLNTGELFF. The DNA for the CDR3 is TGTGCCAGCAGTTATCTGAACACCGGGGAGCTGTTTTTT.

This clone came up once. The CDR3 protein is CASTPQGSRRGTEAFF. The CDR3 DNA follows: TGTGCCAGTACCCCACAGGGGTCAAGAAGGGGGACTGAAGCTTTCTTT. The rearrangement links TRBV19 to TRBJ1-1; 7 positions agree with TRBD1. Germline-derived CDR1 and CDR2 are LNHDA and SQIVND (reference sequence). Trimming removed 7 bases from V and 5 bases from J; junction bases left unmatched: 16. The CDR3 runs to 16 residues.

The chain employs TRBV20-1 and TRBJ2-7; perhaps TRBD1 as D (6 bases). CDR1 is DFQATT, CDR2 SNEGSKA, per germline (reference sequence). Trimming removed 3 bases at V and 6 bases at J, with 15 bases between. The CDR3 runs to 13 residues. The CDR3, as DNA: TGCAGTGCTAGTACAGGGTACTTAGGCGAGCAGTACTTC. It codes for CSASTGYLGEQYF.

V usage is TRBV2 and J usage is TRBJ1-5, with D unresolved. Trimming pared 9 bases from V and 9 bases from J, leaving 18 bases between. Germline assignment: CDR1 SNHLY and CDR2 FYNNEI. This CDR3 contains 13 residues. This CDR3 is CASRIRQAGPQHF. In DNA form, the CDR3 reads TGTGCCAGTCGAATCCGTCAGGCCGGGCCCCAGCATTTT.

The chain couples TRBV19 to TRBJ1-5, with unresolved D. V shed 7 bases and J shed 2 bases, with 15 bases lying between them. CDR3 size: 15 residues. Looked up from germline, CDR1 is LNHDA and CDR2 is SQIVND (reference sequence). The CDR3 nucleotides are TGTGCCAGTACTCCGATAATTGAGGGCAATCAGCCCCAGCATTTT. This sequence encodes CASTPIIEGNQPQHF. Combining the CDR3 with reference TRBV19 and TRBJ1-5 gives the whole variable domain DGGITQSPKYLFRKEGQNVTLSCEQNLNHDAMYWYRQDPGQGLRLIYYSQIVNDFQKGDIAEGYSVSREKKESFPLTVTSAQKNPTAFYLCASTPIIEGNQPQHFGDGTRLSIL.

V usage is TRBV9 and J usage is TRBJ2-3; D is uncertain. V lost 4 bases, J lost 2 bases, and 5 bases lay in between. Looked up from germline, CDR1 is SGDLS and CDR2 is YYNGEE. This CDR3 is built from 12 residues. This CDR3 is CASSQNTDTQYF. As DNA, the CDR3 is TGTGCCAGCAGCCAAAACACAGATACGCAGTATTTT.

The chain is built from TRBV5-1 and TRBJ1-4; 7 nucleotides line up with TRBD1. V trimming: 0 bases; J trimming: 8 bases; junction bases outside the gene matches: 7. Germline CDR1 and CDR2: SGHRS and YFSETQ. CDR3 length: 15 amino acids. Here the CDR3 reads CASSLVGDSGEKLFF. In nucleotides, the CDR3 is TGCGCCAGCAGCTTGGTGGGGGACAGCGGGGAAAAACTGTTTTTT.

The genes are TRBV10-3 and TRBJ2-1; 12 bases line up with TRBD2. Trimming took 10 bases from V and 5 from J; bases not matched to a gene: 6. CDR1 ENHRY and CDR2 SYGVKD come from the germline V gene. The CDR3 covers 14 residues. The CDR3 nucleotides read TGTGCCACCCACCTAGCGGGGGGGGACAATGAGCAGTTCTTC. Protein: CATHLAGGDNEQFF.